These T cell receptor beta chains were read from a single sample in a study of OX40 agonist ivuxolimab in advanced cancers. Sequenced by immunoSEQ multiplex PCR; TCRdb stores in-frame clones only, minus some. The repertoire holds 15,000 or so clones, about 90% seen once, with roughly a quarter in the top ten. The material sequenced was CD4+ or CD8+ T cells sorted from blood, taken in a trial of the OX40 agonist ivuxolimab. The receptors shown here come from an adult with an advanced solid tumor such as melanoma, head and neck, liver or kidney cancer. The CDR3 runs from the conserved cysteine through the conserved F or W. Each record gives: J gene, D gene, CDR3 length, V gene, clone size, CDR3 protein, CDR3 DNA. D genes are given only for firm matches. Clone size is not always given. Where it is, it says once, few, many or a class for expanded clones.

>TRBJ2-3|TRBD2|16|TRBV28|-
CASSRPSGGGTDTQYF
TGTGCCAGCAGTCGCCCATCGGGGGGAGGCACAGATACGCAGTATTTT
>TRBJ2-7|TRBD2|14|TRBV6-1|-
CASSEWGLTYEQYF
TGTGCCAGCAGTGAATGGGGACTAACCTACGAGCAGTACTTC
>TRBJ2-7|-|14|TRBV5-4|-
CASSPEQGTYEQYF
TGTGCCAGCAGCCCGGAACAGGGAACCTACGAGCAGTACTTC
>TRBJ1-1|TRBD1|14|TRBV11-3|-
CASSETGVNTEAFF
TGTGCCAGCAGCGAGACAGGGGTGAACACTGAAGCTTTCTTT
>TRBJ1-2|-|15|TRBV7-2|-
CASSTRDRILHGYTF
TGTGCCAGCAGCACCCGAGACCGCATACTACATGGCTACACCTTC
>TRBJ2-7|-|13|TRBV28|-
CASYPDSSYEQYF
TGTGCCAGCTATCCAGATAGCTCCTACGAGCAGTACTTC
>TRBJ1-5|-|12|TRBV7-9|-
CASSVGIQPQHF
TGTGCCAGCTCAGTAGGGATTCAGCCCCAGCATTTT
>TRBJ2-5|-|13|TRBV5-1|-
CASSPLPQETQYF
TGCGCCAGCAGCCCCCTCCCCCAAGAGACCCAGTACTTC
>TRBJ2-7|TRBD2|15|TRBV19|-
CASSIRRESPYEQYF
TGTGCCAGTAGTATTAGGCGGGAGAGCCCCTACGAGCAGTACTTC
>TRBJ1-1|-|13|TRBV27|-
CASSFGTGTEAFF
TGTGCCAGCAGTTTTGGCACGGGGACTGAAGCTTTCTTT
>TRBJ2-7|-|12|TRBV28|-
CASSFMAGEQYF
TGTGCCAGCAGTTTTATGGCGGGCGAGCAGTACTTC
>TRBJ1-2|-|13|TRBV9|-
CASSVGAGYGYTF
TGTGCCAGCAGCGTAGGTGCAGGGTATGGCTACACCTTC
>TRBJ2-7|-|14|TRBV5-6|-
CASSLGRLVFEQYF
TGTGCCAGCAGCTTGGGCCGACTAGTTTTCGAGCAGTACTTC
>TRBJ2-2|TRBD2|14|TRBV29-1|-
CSVDLAGATGELFF
TGCAGCGTTGACCTAGCGGGAGCCACCGGGGAGCTGTTTTTT
>TRBJ2-7|-|13|TRBV7-6|-
CASSFGPLYEQYF
TGTGCCAGCAGCTTCGGTCCCCTCTACGAGCAGTACTTC
>TRBJ1-6|-|17|TRBV2|-
CASSEQGMMYYNSPLHF
TGTGCCAGCAGCGAGCAGGGGATGATGTACTATAATTCACCCCTCCACTTT
>TRBJ2-7|TRBD2|17|TRBV28|-
CASSSPREGPTLLEQYF
TGTGCCAGCAGTTCCCCGCGGGAGGGCCCTACCCTTCTGGAGCAGTACTTC
>TRBJ2-3|TRBD2|13|TRBV29-1|-
CSVPGTTTDTQYF
TGCAGCGTCCCCGGGACTACCACAGATACGCAGTATTTT
>TRBJ2-7|TRBD1|16|TRBV7-9|-
CASSMTGQGDFHEQYF
TGTGCCAGCAGCATGACGGGACAGGGGGATTTCCACGAGCAGTACTTC
>TRBJ2-3|-|15|TRBV7-6|-
CASSLALTSTDTQYF
TGTGCCAGCAGCTTAGCACTAACTAGCACAGATACGCAGTATTTT
>TRBJ2-3|TRBD2|17|TRBV7-9|-
CASNPRAGETSTDTQYF
TGTGCCAGCAACCCAAGAGCGGGGGAAACTAGCACAGATACGCAGTATTTT
>TRBJ1-5|-|14|TRBV27|-
CATRKRQADQPQHF
TGTGCCACCCGAAAGAGACAGGCCGATCAGCCCCAGCATTTT
>TRBJ2-4|-|16|TRBV5-4|-
CASSLEGSLAKNIQYF
TGTGCCAGCAGCTTGGAAGGTAGCTTAGCCAAAAACATTCAGTACTTC
>TRBJ2-1|-|17|TRBV10-1|-
CASSESVLAPPYNEQFF
TGCGCCAGCAGTGAGTCCGTACTAGCCCCTCCGTACAATGAGCAGTTCTTC
>TRBJ1-1|-|14|TRBV2|-
CASSETGLNTEAFF
TGTGCCAGCAGTGAAACAGGGCTGAACACTGAAGCTTTCTTT
>TRBJ1-1|-|15|TRBV7-9|-
CASSLVGHQNTEAFF
TGTGCCAGCAGCTTAGTTGGGCACCAGAACACTGAAGCTTTCTTT
>TRBJ2-1|TRBD1|13|TRBV7-6|-
CASSMTGGNEQFF
TGTGCCAGCAGCATGACAGGGGGGAATGAGCAGTTCTTC
>TRBJ2-2|TRBD1|15|TRBV10-1|-
CASSADREGTGELFF
TGCGCCAGCAGCGCGGACAGGGAAGGGACCGGGGAGCTGTTTTTT
>TRBJ2-7|-|11|TRBV11-2|-
CASSITYEQYF
TGTGCCAGCAGCATAACCTACGAGCAGTACTTC
>TRBJ2-2|-|12|TRBV2|-
CASIKNTGELFF
TGTGCCAGCATCAAGAACACCGGGGAGCTGTTTTTT
>TRBJ2-1|-|13|TRBV5-6|-
CASSPLGVREQFF
TGTGCCAGCAGCCCACTAGGGGTGCGTGAGCAGTTCTTC
>TRBJ2-7|-|13|TRBV29-1|-
CSVPNDSTYEQYF
TGCAGCGTCCCGAATGACAGCACCTACGAGCAGTACTTC
>TRBJ1-1|-|14|TRBV14|-
CASSPVLSGTEAFF
TGTGCCAGCAGCCCGGTATTATCGGGAACTGAAGCTTTCTTT
>TRBJ2-3|-|15|TRBV27|-
CASSLEVSSTDTQYF
TGTGCCAGCAGTTTAGAAGTTAGCAGCACAGATACGCAGTATTTT
>TRBJ2-5|-|15|TRBV27|once
CASSPIGPEVGTQYF
TGTGCCAGCAGTCCAATCGGGCCAGAAGTGGGGACCCAGTACTTC
>TRBJ2-7|-|13|TRBV5-1|-
CASSQTSSYEQYF
TGCGCCAGCAGCCAGACTAGCTCCTACGAGCAGTACTTC
>TRBJ2-7|TRBD2|15|TRBV4-1|-
CASSQDPRGGNEQYF
TGCGCCAGCAGCCAAGATCCACGGGGAGGGAATGAGCAGTACTTC
>TRBJ2-2|-|15|TRBV5-4|-
CASSLDPSDTGELFF
TGTGCCAGCAGCTTGGACCCTTCGGACACCGGGGAGCTGTTTTTT
>TRBJ2-7|-|13|TRBV18|-
CASSAGPTEEQYF
TGTGCCAGCTCAGCCGGACCTACGGAAGAGCAGTACTTC
>TRBJ2-7|TRBD1|14|TRBV13|-
CASSSAGTGNEQYF
TGTGCCAGCAGCTCAGCGGGGACAGGGAACGAGCAGTACTTC